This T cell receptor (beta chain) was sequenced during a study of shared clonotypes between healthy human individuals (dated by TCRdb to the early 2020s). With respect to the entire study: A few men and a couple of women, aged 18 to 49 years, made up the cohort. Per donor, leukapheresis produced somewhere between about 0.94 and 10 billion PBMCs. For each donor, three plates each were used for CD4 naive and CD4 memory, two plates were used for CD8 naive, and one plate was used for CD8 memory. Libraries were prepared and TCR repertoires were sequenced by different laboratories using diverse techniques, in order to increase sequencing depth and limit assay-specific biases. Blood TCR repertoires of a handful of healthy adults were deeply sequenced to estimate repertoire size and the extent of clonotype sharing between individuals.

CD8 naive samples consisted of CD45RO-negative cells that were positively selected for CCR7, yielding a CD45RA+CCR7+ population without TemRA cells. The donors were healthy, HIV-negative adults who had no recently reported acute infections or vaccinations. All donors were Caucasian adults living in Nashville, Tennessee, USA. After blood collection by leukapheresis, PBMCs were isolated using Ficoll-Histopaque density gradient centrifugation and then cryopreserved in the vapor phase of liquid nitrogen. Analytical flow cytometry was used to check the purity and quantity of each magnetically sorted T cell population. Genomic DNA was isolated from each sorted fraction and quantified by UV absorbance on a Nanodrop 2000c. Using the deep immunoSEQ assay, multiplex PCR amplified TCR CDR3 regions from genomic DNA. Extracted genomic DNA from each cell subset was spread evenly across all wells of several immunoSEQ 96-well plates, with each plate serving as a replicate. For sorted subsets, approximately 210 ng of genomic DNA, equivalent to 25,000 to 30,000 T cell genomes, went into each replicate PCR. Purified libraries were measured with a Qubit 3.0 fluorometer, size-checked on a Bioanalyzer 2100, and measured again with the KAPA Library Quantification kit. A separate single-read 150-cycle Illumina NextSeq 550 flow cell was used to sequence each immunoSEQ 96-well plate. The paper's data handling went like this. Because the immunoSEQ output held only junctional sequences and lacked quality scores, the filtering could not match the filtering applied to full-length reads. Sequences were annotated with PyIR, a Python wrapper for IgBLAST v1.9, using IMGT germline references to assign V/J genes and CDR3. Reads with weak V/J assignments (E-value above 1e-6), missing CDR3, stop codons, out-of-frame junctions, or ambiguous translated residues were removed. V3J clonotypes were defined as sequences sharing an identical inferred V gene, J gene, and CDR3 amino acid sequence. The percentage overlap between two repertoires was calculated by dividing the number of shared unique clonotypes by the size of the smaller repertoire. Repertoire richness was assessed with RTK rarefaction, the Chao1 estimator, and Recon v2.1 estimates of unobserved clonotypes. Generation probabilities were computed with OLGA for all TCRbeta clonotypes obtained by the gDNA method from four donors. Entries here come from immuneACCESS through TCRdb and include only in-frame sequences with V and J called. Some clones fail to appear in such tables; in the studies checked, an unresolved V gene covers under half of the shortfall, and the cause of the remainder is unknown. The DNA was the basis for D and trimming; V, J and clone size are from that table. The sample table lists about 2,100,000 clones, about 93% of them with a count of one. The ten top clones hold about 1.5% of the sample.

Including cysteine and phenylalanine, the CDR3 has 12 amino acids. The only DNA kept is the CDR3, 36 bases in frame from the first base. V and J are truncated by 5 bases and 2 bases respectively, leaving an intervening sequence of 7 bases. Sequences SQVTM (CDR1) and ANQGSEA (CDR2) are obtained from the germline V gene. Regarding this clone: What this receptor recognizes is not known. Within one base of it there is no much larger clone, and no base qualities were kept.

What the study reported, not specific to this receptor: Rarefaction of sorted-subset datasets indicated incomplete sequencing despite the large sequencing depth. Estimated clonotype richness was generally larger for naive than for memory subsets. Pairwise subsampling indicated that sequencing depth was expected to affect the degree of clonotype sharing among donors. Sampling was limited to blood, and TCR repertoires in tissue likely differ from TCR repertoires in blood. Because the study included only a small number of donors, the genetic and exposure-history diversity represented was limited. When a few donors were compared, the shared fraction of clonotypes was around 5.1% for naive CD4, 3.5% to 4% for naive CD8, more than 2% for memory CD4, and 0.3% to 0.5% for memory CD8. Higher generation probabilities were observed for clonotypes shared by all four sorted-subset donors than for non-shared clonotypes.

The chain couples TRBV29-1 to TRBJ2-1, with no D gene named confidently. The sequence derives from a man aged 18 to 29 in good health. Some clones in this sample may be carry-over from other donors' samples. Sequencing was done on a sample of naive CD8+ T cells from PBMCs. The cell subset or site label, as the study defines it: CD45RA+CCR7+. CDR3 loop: CSVRSAYNEQFF. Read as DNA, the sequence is TGCAGCGTTCGGAGCGCCTACAATGAGCAGTTCTTC.